This record concerns one T cell receptor (beta chain) sequence. No antigen is known for it. Method: immunoSEQ multiplex PCR; TCRdb's copy keeps in-frame clones and lacks some. The sample yields roughly 130,000 clones, roughly 86% seen once. The data are from a study of cytomegalovirus exposure and HLA in healthy donors. General study points: First-cohort TCR clusters tended to co-occur in the approximately 110 validation repertoires, a later analysis found. Reportedly, cytomegalovirus status was diagnosed with high sensitivity and specificity.

Germline CDR1 reads MNHNY; CDR2 reads SVGAGI (reference sequence). Between the trimmed V and J ends, which lost 2 bases and 2 bases, there was a span of 13 bases. This CDR3 comprises 16 residues. The TCR sequence derives from a young man in good health and CMV-seronegative. Source material: PBMCs. This sequence joins TRBV6-6 and TRBJ2-1; tentatively, D is TRBD1 (6 bases). This CDR3 reads CASSYRTDGPYNEQFF. The CDR3 DNA is TGTGCCAGCAGTTACAGGACAGACGGACCCTACAATGAGCAGTTCTTC.